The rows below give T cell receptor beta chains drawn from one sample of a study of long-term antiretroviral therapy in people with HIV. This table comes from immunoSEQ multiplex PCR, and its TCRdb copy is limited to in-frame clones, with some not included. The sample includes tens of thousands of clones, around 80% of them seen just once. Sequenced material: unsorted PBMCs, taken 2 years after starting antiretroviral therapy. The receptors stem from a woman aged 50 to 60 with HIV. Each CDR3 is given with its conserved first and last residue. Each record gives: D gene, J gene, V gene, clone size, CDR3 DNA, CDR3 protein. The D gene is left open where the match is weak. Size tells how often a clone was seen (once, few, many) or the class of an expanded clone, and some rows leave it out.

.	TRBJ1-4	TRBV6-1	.	TGTGCCAGCAGTGAAGCCTTACGGCGTGATGAAAAACTGTTTTTT	CASSEALRRDEKLFF
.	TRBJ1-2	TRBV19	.	TGTGCCAGTAGTATCAAGGGAACAGGCTATGGCTACACCTTC	CASSIKGTGYGYTF
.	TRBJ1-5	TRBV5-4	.	TGTGCCAGCAGCTTAGATAGCAATCAGCCCCAGCATTTT	CASSLDSNQPQHF
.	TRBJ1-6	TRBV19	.	TGTGCCAGTAGTTTAGGGCCAGGAATGAATTCACCCCTCCACTTT	CASSLGPGMNSPLHF
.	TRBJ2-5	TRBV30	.	TGTGCCTGGAGTGTCCCCTCTAGGGGCGGAGAGACCCAGTACTTC	CAWSVPSRGGETQYF
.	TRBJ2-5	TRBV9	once	TGTGCCAGCAGCGTAGGCTCCGGCGGGACACATATAGAGACCCAGTACTTC	CASSVGSGGTHIETQYF
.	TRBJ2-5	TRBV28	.	TGTGCCAGCAGTCCCAGGACTTCCCAGGAGACCCAGTACTTC	CASSPRTSQETQYF
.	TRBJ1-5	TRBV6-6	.	TGTGCCAGCAGTTACGGAGGGGCGAAGGATCAGCCCCAGCATTTT	CASSYGGAKDQPQHF
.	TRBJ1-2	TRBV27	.	TGTGCCAGCAGCTTCGCCCAGTTTGGCTATGGCTACACCTTC	CASSFAQFGYGYTF
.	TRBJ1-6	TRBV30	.	TGTGCCTGGGGGGACTTACCGAGGAGCTCCTATAATTCACCCCTCCACTTT	CAWGDLPRSSYNSPLHF
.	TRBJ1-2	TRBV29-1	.	TGCAGCGTTGGGACAGAAACTTATGGCTACACCTTC	CSVGTETYGYTF
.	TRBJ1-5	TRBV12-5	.	TGTGCTAGTGGTTTAGGGACGGACAATCAGCCCCAGCATTTT	CASGLGTDNQPQHF
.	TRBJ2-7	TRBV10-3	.	TGTGCCATCAGTGGGGGGACGGACCTTCGGTACTTC	CAISGGTDLRYF
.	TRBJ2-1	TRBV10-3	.	TGTGCCACCACAGGCCCTAGCTCCTACAATGAGCAGTTCTTC	CATTGPSSYNEQFF
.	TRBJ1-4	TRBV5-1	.	TGCGCCAGCAGCTTACAGGGTGGGGGTGAAAAACTGTTTTTT	CASSLQGGGEKLFF
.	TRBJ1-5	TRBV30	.	TGTGCCTGGGGCCGGGGGTGCGGGGGCAATCAGCCCCAGCATTTT	CAWGRGCGGNQPQHF
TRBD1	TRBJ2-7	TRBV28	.	TGTGCCAGCCTTCGGACCGGGACAGGGAGCGAGCAGTACTTC	CASLRTGTGSEQYF
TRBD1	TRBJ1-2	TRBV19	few	TGTGCCAGTAGTTTACCGGGACAGGGGTTTAGCGGCTACACCTTC	CASSLPGQGFSGYTF
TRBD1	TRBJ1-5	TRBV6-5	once	TGTGCCAGCAGCCCGGACAGGGGGCATAATCAGCCCCAGCATTTT	CASSPDRGHNQPQHF
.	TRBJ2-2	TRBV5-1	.	TGCGCCAGCAGCTTGGATGGTAGAAACACCGGGGAGCTGTTTTTT	CASSLDGRNTGELFF
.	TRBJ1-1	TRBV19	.	TGTGCCAGTAGTATTGGGGGAGTTACTGAAGCTTTCTTT	CASSIGGVTEAFF
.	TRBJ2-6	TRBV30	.	TGTGCCTGGAGTCACTCTGGGGCCAACGTCCTGACTTTC	CAWSHSGANVLTF
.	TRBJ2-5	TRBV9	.	TGTGCCAGCAGCGTAAGGCTAGGAGGGCAGCAAGAGACCCAGTACTTC	CASSVRLGGQQETQYF
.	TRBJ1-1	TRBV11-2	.	TGTGCCAGCAGCTTCGACCGCACTGAAGCTTTCTTT	CASSFDRTEAFF
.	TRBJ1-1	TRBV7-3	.	TGTGCCAGCAGCTTATATTTGACGGGGATCGACACTGAAGCTTTCTTT	CASSLYLTGIDTEAFF
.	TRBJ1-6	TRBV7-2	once	TGTGCCAGCAGCTTAGGCTATCTCGGTAATTCACCCCTCCACTTT	CASSLGYLGNSPLHF
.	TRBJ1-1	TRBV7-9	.	TGTGCCAGCAGCTTACAGAACACTGAAGCTTTCTTT	CASSLQNTEAFF